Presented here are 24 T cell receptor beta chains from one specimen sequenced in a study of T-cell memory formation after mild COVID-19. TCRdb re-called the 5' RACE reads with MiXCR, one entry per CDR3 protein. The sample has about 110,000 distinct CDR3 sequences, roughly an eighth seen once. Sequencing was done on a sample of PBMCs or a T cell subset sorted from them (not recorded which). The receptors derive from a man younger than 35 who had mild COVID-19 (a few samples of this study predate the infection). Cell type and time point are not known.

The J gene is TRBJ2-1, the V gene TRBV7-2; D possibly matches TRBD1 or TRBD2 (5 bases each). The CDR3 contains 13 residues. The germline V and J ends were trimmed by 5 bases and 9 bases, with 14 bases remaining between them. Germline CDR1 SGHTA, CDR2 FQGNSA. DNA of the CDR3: TGTGCCAGCAGCCCGGGACCCACGAGTGAGCAGTTCTTC. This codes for CASSPGPTSEQFF.

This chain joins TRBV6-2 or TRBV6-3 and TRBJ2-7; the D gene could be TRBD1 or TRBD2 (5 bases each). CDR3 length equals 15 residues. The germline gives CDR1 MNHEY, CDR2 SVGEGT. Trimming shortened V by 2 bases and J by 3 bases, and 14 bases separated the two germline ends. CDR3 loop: CASSYQAGSYYEQYF. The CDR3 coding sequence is TGTGCCAGCAGTTACCAGGCAGGGAGCTACTACGAGCAGTACTTC.

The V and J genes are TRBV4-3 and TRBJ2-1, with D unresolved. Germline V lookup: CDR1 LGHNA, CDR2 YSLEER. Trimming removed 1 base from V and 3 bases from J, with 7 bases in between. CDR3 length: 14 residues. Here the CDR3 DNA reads TGCGCCAGCAGCCAAGGGACCTACTACAATGAGCAGTTCTTC. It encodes CASSQGTYYNEQFF.

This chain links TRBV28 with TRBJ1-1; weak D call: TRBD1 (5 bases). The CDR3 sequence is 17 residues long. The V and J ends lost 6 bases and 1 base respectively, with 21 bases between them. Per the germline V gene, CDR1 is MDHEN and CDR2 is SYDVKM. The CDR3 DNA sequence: TGTGCCAGCAGCATGATCAGGGTCATATCGGCGAACACTGAAGCTTTCTTT. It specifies CASSMIRVISANTEAFF.

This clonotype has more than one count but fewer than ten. CDR3 bases: TGTGCCAGCAGGGTCCTGGGGGGACCCCCCACAGATACGCAGTATTTT. This codes for CASRVLGGPPTDTQYF. This sequence joins TRBV2 and TRBJ2-3; the D gene is possibly TRBD2 (6 bases). Germline V gene sequence: CDR1 SNHLY, CDR2 FYNNEI. The CDR3 extends over 16 amino acids. V was pared by 6 bases and J by 2 bases, with 18 bases between.

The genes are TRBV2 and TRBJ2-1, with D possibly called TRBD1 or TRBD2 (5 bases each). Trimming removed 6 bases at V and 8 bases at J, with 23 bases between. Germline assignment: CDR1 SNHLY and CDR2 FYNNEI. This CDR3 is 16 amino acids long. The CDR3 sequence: CASSGFSGTPGDEQFF. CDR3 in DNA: TGTGCCAGCAGCGGCTTCTCCGGGACCCCGGGCGATGAGCAGTTCTTC. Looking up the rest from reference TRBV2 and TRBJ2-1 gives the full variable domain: EPEVTQTPSHQVTQMGQEVILRCVPISNHLYFYWYRQILGQKVEFLVSFYNNEISEKSEIFDDQFSVERPDGSNFTLKIRSTKLEDSAMYFCASSGFSGTPGDEQFFGPGTRLTVL.

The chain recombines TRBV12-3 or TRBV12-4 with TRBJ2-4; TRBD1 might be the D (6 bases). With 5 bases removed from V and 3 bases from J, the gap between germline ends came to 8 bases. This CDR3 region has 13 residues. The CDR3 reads CASSLDSKNIQYF. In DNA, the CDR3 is TGTGCCAGCAGTCTGGACAGCAAAAACATTCAGTACTTC.

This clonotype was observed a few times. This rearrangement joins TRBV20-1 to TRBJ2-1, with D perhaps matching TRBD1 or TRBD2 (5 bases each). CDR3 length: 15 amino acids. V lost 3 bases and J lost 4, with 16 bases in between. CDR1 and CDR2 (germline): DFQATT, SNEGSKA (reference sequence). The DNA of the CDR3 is TGCAGTGCTAGGGGCGGGCAGGGTTTTTACAATGAGCAGTTCTTC. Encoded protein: CSARGGQGFYNEQFF.

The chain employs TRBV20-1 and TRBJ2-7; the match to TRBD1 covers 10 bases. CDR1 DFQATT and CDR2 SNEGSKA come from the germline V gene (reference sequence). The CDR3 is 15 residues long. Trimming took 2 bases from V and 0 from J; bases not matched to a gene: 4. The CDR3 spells CSARPGTGASYEQYV. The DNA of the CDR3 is TGCAGTGCTAGACCCGGGACAGGGGCCTCCTACGAGCAGTACGTC.

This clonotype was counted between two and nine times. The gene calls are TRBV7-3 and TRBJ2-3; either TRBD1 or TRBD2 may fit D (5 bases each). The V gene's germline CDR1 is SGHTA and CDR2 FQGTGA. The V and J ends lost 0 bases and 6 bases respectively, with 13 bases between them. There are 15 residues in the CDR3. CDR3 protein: CASSLTRGGLDTQYF. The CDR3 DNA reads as TGTGCCAGCAGCTTAACGAGGGGTGGGCTCGATACGCAGTATTTT. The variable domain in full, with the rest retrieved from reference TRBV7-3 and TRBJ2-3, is GAGVSQTPSNKVTEKGKYVELRCDPISGHTALYWYRQSLGQGPEFLIYFQGTGAADDSGLPNDRFFAVRPEGSVSTLKIQRTERGDSAVYLCASSLTRGGLDTQYFGPGTRLTVL.

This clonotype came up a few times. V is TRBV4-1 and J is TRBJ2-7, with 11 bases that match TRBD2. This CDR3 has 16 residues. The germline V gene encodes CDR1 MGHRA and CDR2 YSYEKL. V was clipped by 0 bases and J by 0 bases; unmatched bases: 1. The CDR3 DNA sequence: TGCGCCAGCAGCCAAGAGACTAGCGGGGACTCCTACGAGCAGTACTTC. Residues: CASSQETSGDSYEQYF.

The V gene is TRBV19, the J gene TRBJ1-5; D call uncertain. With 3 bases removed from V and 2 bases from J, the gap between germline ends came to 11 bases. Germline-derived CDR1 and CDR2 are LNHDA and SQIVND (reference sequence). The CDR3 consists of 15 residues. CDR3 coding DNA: TGTGCCAGTAGTATGTATGGCCAGCGCAATCAGCCCCAGCATTTT. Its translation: CASSMYGQRNQPQHF.

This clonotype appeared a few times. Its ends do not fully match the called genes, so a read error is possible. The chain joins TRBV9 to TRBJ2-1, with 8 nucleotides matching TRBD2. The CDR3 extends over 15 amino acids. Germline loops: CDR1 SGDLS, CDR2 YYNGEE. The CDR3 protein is CASSVDGGAYNEQFF. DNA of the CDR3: TGTGCCAGCAGCGTAGACGGGGGGGCCTATAATGAGCAGTTCTTC.

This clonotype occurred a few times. In DNA, the CDR3 is TGTGCCAGCAGCTTACTTCCCGGGGAGCTGTTTTTT. It specifies CASSLLPGELFF. This sequence joins TRBV9 and TRBJ2-2; D gene unclear. Looked up from germline, CDR1 is SGDLS and CDR2 is YYNGEE. The CDR3 sequence is 12 residues long. Trimming took 4 bases from V and 6 from J, leaving 7 bases between them.

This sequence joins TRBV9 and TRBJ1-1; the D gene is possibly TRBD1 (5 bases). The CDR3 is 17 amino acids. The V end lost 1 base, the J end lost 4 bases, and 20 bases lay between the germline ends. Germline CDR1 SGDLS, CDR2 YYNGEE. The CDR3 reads CASSVRDVNTGITEAFF. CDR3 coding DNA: TGTGCCAGCAGCGTACGGGACGTCAACACGGGGATCACTGAAGCTTTCTTT.

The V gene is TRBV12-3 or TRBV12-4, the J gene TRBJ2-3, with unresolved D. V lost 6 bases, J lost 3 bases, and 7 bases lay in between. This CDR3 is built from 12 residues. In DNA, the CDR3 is TGTGCCAGCAGGGGCGCGACAGATACGCAGTATTTT. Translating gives CASRGATDTQYF.

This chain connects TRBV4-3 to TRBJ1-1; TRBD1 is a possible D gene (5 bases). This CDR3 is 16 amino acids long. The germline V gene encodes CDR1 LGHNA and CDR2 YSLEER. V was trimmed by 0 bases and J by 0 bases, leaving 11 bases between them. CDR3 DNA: TGCGCCAGCAGCCAAGATGTGGGGGAAATGAACACTGAAGCTTTCTTT. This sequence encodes CASSQDVGEMNTEAFF.

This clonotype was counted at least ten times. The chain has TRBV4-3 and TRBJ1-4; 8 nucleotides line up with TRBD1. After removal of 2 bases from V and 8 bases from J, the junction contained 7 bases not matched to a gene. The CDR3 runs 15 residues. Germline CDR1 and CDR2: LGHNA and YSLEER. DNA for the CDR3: TGCGCCAGCAGCCAATCGCTAGGGACAGGAGAAAAACTGTTTTTT. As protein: CASSQSLGTGEKLFF.

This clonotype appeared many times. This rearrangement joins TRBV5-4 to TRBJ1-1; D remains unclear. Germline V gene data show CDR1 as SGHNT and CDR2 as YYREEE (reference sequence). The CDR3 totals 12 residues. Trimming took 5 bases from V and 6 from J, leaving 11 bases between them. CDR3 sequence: CASRAETSEAFF. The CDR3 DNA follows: TGTGCCAGCAGGGCTGAGACCTCTGAAGCTTTCTTT.

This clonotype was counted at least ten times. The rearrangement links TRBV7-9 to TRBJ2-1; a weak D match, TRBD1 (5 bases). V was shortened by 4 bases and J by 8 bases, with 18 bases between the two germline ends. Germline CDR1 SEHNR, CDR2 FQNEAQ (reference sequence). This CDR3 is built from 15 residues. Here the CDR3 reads CASSSEVAGFDEQFF. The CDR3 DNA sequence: TGTGCCAGCAGCTCAGAGGTGGCAGGGTTCGATGAGCAGTTCTTC.

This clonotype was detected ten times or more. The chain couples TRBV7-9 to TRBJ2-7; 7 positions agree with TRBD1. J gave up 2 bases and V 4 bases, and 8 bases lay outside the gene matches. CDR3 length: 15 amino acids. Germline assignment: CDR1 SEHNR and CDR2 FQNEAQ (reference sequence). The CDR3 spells CASSSGTVNPYEQYF. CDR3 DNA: TGTGCCAGCAGCTCGGGGACAGTGAACCCCTACGAGCAGTACTTC.

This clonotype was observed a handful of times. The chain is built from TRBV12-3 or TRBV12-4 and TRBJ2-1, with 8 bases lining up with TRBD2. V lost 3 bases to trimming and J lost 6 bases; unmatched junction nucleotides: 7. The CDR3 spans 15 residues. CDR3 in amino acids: CASSLVSGEINEQFF. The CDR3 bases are TGTGCCAGCAGTTTGGTTAGCGGGGAAATCAATGAGCAGTTCTTC.

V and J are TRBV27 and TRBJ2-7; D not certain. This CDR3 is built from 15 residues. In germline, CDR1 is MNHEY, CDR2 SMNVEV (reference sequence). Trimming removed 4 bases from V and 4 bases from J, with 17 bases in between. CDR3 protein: CASSSTQPLSYEQYF. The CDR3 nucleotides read TGTGCCAGCAGTTCGACACAGCCTTTAAGTTACGAGCAGTACTTC.

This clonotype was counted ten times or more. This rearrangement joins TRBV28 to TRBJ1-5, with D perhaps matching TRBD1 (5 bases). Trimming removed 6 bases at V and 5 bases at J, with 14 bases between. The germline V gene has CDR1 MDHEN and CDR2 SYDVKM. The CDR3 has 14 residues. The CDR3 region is CASSRYRGDQPQHF. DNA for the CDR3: TGTGCCAGCAGCCGCTACCGGGGCGATCAGCCCCAGCATTTT.